These T cell receptor beta chains were read from a single sample in a study of beta chain features in type 1 diabetes. TCRdb keeps only in-frame clones here, not all; method: immunoSEQ multiplex PCR. The sample lists about 350,000 clones; about 19% were seen once. Sequencing was performed on naive CD4+ T cells from blood. The receptors come from a woman under 30 in good health. The CDR3 runs from the conserved cysteine through the conserved F or W.

J gene: TRBJ2-3
V gene: TRBV11-1
CDR3 protein: CASSPGFMDTQYF

J gene: TRBJ2-1
V gene: TRBV30
CDR3 protein: CAWSPGLAGVNEQFF

J gene: TRBJ1-5
V gene: TRBV4-1
CDR3 protein: CASSQEGPDRGLRPQHF

J gene: TRBJ2-1
V gene: TRBV5-4
CDR3 protein: CASSLDRFGTVNNEQFF

J gene: TRBJ1-1
V gene: TRBV30
CDR3 protein: CAWSNPGQGRTEAFF

J gene: TRBJ2-1
V gene: TRBV5-1
CDR3 protein: CASSLDPRGGDEQFF

J gene: TRBJ1-2
V gene: TRBV2
CDR3 protein: CASSGLDTF

J gene: TRBJ2-2
V gene: TRBV6-4
CDR3 protein: CASRREPNTGELFF

J gene: TRBJ1-4
V gene: TRBV2
CDR3 protein: CASTVAREKLFF

J gene: TRBJ1-4
V gene: TRBV4-2
CDR3 protein: CASRPTGGDLELFF

J gene: TRBJ2-5
V gene: TRBV30
CDR3 protein: CAWRAIAGGWGETQYF

J gene: TRBJ2-1
V gene: TRBV11-3
CDR3 protein: CASSLRLAFGNEQFF

J gene: TRBJ2-2
V gene: TRBV6-1
CDR3 protein: CASSERATDTGELFF

J gene: TRBJ1-1
V gene: TRBV9
CDR3 protein: CASSARGRMNTEAFF

J gene: TRBJ2-1
V gene: TRBV30
CDR3 protein: CAWRGVLAEQFF

J gene: TRBJ2-7
V gene: TRBV25-1
CDR3 protein: CASPRQGLSYEQYF

J gene: TRBJ1-2
V gene: TRBV4-1
CDR3 protein: CASSQGTGQGYGYTF

J gene: TRBJ1-4
V gene: TRBV18
CDR3 protein: CASSRAENEKLFF

J gene: TRBJ2-4
V gene: TRBV7-9
CDR3 protein: CASSLEVRGPLAKNIQYF

J gene: TRBJ2-1
V gene: TRBV5-4
CDR3 protein: CASSLRPKTRENEQFF

J gene: TRBJ2-3
V gene: TRBV7-2
CDR3 protein: CASSPQTGVTDTQYF

J gene: TRBJ1-2
V gene: TRBV7-9
CDR3 protein: CASSLDAGQGRANYGYTF

J gene: TRBJ2-2
V gene: TRBV4-3
CDR3 protein: CASSRDTFTGELFF

J gene: TRBJ2-1
V gene: TRBV9
CDR3 protein: CASSVAGQGGGEQFF

J gene: TRBJ2-2
V gene: TRBV9
CDR3 protein: CASSPRGANTGELFF

J gene: TRBJ2-5
V gene: TRBV2
CDR3 protein: CASRKGQQETQYF

J gene: TRBJ2-7
V gene: TRBV11-2
CDR3 protein: CASRQGYSSYEQYF

J gene: TRBJ2-1
V gene: TRBV19
CDR3 protein: CASQRLANNEQFF

J gene: TRBJ1-1
V gene: TRBV18
CDR3 protein: CASSPPGGTTEAFF

J gene: TRBJ2-5
V gene: TRBV29-1
CDR3 protein: CSVLGGDETQYF

J gene: TRBJ2-5
V gene: TRBV6-6
CDR3 protein: CASSYFYRGAETQYF

J gene: TRBJ1-6
V gene: TRBV30
CDR3 protein: CAWSVPGLPLHF

J gene: TRBJ2-7
V gene: TRBV2
CDR3 protein: CASSPGSGRLYEQYF

J gene: TRBJ2-2
V gene: TRBV30
CDR3 protein: CAWSGGGATGELFF

J gene: TRBJ2-5
V gene: TRBV5-4
CDR3 protein: CASSPSTGFQETQYF

J gene: TRBJ1-4
V gene: TRBV15
CDR3 protein: CATSRVGEKLFF

J gene: TRBJ1-2
V gene: TRBV5-1
CDR3 protein: CASSFTPGDTNYGYTF

J gene: TRBJ2-3
V gene: TRBV7-7
CDR3 protein: CASSKGTSTDTQYF

J gene: TRBJ2-5
V gene: TRBV4-3
CDR3 protein: CASSQGLGSGGEETQYF

J gene: TRBJ2-3
V gene: TRBV12-5
CDR3 protein: CASGLPGQVQYF

J gene: TRBJ1-5
V gene: TRBV4-3
CDR3 protein: CASSQDLRQGVDQPQHF

J gene: TRBJ1-2
V gene: TRBV5-1
CDR3 protein: CASSLDQGASYGYTF

J gene: TRBJ1-2
V gene: TRBV9
CDR3 protein: CASSVDSNYGYTF

J gene: TRBJ2-2
V gene: TRBV5-4
CDR3 protein: CASSLEIGATGELFF

J gene: TRBJ2-2
V gene: TRBV9
CDR3 protein: CASSVATNTGELFF

J gene: TRBJ2-2
V gene: TRBV14
CDR3 protein: CASSPTSGGAGELFF

J gene: TRBJ1-1
V gene: TRBV18
CDR3 protein: CASLDGGSNTEAFF

J gene: TRBJ2-3
V gene: TRBV18
CDR3 protein: CASHGADTDTQYF

J gene: TRBJ2-3
V gene: TRBV7-9
CDR3 protein: CASSFSSTSTDTQYF

J gene: TRBJ1-4
V gene: TRBV5-4
CDR3 protein: CASSSRDFGEKLFF

J gene: TRBJ2-5
V gene: TRBV9
CDR3 protein: CASSVEAGEYQETQYF

J gene: TRBJ2-1
V gene: TRBV14
CDR3 protein: CASSQVGGGNYNEQFF

J gene: TRBJ2-2
V gene: TRBV4-1
CDR3 protein: CASSLLAGVGTGELFF

J gene: TRBJ2-7
V gene: TRBV7-2
CDR3 protein: CASSFNPGQGAREQYF

J gene: TRBJ2-7
V gene: TRBV13
CDR3 protein: CASSSRTSGRAQGLEQYF

J gene: TRBJ2-3
V gene: TRBV19
CDR3 protein: CASSSSLLRDTQYF

J gene: TRBJ1-4
V gene: TRBV5-1
CDR3 protein: CASSLTGTLSEKLFF

J gene: TRBJ1-2
V gene: TRBV5-4
CDR3 protein: CASSPRQGGSYGYTF

J gene: TRBJ2-7
V gene: TRBV5-1
CDR3 protein: CASSLAPRTGGWYEQYF

J gene: TRBJ2-3
V gene: TRBV11-2
CDR3 protein: CASSSTGLAGTHTQYF